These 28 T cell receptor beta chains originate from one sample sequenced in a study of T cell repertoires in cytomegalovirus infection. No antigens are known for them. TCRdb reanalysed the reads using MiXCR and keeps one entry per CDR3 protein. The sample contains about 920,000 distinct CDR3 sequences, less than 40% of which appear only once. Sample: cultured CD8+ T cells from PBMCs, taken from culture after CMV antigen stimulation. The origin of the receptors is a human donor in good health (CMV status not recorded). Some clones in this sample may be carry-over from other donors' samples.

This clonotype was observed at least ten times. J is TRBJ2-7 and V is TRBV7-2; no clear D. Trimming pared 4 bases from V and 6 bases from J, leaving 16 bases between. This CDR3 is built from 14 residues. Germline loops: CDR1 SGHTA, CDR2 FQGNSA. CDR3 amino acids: CASSWEPAKSEQYF. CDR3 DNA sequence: TGTGCCAGCAGCTGGGAACCCGCTAAAAGCGAGCAGTACTTC.

The CDR3 DNA reads as TGCGCCAGCAGTGAGGGGCCGGATGGCTACACCTTC. Its translation is CASSEGPDGYTF. This chain joins TRBV10-2 and TRBJ1-2; D unclear. This CDR3 region has 12 residues. Trimming took 2 bases from V and 6 from J, leaving 7 bases between them. CDR1 WSHSY and CDR2 SAAADI come from the germline V gene.

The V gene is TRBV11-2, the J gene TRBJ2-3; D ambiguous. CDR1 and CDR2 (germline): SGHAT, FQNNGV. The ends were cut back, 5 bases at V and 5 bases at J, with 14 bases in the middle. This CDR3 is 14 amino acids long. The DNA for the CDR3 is TGTGCCAGCAGCCAGAGGCGGTGGGGAGATACGCAGTATTTT. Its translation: CASSQRRWGDTQYF.

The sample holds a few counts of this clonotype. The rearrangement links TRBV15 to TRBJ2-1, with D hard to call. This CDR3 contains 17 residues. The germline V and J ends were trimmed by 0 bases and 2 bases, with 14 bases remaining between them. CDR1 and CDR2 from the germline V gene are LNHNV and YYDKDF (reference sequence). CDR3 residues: CATSRDRLHKAYNEQFF. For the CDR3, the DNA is TGTGCCACCAGCAGAGATCGATTACACAAGGCCTACAATGAGCAGTTCTTC.

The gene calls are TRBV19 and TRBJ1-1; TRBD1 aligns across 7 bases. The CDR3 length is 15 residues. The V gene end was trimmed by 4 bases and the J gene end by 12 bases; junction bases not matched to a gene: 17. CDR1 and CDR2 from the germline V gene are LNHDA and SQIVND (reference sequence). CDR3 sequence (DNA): TGTGCCAGTAGTACCCCCAAACAGGGGATGATCGTACCTTTCTTT. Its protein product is CASSTPKQGMIVPFF.

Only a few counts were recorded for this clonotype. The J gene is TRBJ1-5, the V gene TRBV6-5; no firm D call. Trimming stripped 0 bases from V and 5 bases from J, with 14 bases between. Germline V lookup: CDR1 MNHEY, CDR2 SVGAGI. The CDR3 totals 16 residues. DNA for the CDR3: TGTGCCAGCAGTTACTCGTTCGGGTATAAACATCAGCCCCAGCATTTT. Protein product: CASSYSFGYKHQPQHF.

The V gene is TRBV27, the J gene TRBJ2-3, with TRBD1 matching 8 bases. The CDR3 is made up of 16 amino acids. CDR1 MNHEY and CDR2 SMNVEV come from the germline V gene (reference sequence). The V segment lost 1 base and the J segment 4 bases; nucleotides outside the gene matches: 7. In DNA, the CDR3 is TGTGCCAGCAGTTTATATGGCAGGGGGCGGTCAGATACGCAGTATTTT. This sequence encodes CASSLYGRGRSDTQYF.

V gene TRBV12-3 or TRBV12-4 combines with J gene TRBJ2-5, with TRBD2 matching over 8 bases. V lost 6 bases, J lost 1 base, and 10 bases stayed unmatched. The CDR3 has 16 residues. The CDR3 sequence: CASSLERGPLQETQYF. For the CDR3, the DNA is TGTGCCAGCAGCCTCGAGCGGGGGCCCCTCCAAGAGACCCAGTACTTC.

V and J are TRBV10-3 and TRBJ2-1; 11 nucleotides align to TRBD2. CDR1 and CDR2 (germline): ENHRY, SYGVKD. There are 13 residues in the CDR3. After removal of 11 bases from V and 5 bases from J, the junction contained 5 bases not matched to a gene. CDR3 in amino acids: CAVFSGGDNEQFF. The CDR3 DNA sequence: TGTGCCGTCTTTAGCGGGGGGGACAATGAGCAGTTCTTC.

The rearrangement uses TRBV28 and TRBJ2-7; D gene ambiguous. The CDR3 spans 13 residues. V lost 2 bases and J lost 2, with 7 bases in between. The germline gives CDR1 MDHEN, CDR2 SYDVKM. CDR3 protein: CASSLNPTYEQYV. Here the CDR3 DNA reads TGTGCCAGCAGTTTAAACCCCACCTACGAGCAGTACGTC.

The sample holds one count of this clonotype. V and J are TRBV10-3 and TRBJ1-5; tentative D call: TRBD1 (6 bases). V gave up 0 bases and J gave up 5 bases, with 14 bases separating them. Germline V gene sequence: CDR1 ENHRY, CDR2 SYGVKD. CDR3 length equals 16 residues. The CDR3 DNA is TGTGCCATCAGTGAGTCCGCAGGGGAGATCGATCAGCCCCAGCATTTT. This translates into CAISESAGEIDQPQHF.

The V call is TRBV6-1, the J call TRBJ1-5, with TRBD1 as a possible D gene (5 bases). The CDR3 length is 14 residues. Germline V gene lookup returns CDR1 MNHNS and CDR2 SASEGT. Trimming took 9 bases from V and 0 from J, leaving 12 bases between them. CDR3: CASRDGYSNQPQHF. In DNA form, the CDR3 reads TGTGCCAGTCGGGACGGCTATAGCAATCAGCCCCAGCATTTT.

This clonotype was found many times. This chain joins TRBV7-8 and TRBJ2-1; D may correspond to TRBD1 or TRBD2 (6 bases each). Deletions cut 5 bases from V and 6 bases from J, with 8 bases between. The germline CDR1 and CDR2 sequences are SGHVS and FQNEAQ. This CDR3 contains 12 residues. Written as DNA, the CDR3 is TGTGCCAGCAGCCCGGGGGCCAATGAGCAGTTCTTC. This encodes CASSPGANEQFF.

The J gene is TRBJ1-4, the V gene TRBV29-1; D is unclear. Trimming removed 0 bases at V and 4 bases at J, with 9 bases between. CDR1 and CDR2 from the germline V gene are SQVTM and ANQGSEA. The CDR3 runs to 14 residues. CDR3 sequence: CSVEDPANNEKLFF. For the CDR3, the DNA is TGCAGCGTTGAAGATCCGGCCAATAATGAAAAACTGTTTTTT.

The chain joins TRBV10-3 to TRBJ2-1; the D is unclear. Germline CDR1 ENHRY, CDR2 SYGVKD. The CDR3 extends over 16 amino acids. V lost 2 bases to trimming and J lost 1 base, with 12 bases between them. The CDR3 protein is CAISEKEFESYNEQFF. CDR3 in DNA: TGTGCCATCAGTGAGAAGGAGTTTGAGTCCTACAATGAGCAGTTCTTC.

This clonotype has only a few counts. The CDR3 coding sequence is TGTGCCAGCAGTTCACTCGGGACTAGCCTCTCCTACGAGCAGTACTTC. Protein sequence: CASSSLGTSLSYEQYF. J is TRBJ2-7 and V is TRBV12-3 or TRBV12-4, with 9 nucleotides matching TRBD2. V trimming: 4 bases; J trimming: 0 bases; junction bases outside the gene matches: 7. This CDR3 has 16 residues.

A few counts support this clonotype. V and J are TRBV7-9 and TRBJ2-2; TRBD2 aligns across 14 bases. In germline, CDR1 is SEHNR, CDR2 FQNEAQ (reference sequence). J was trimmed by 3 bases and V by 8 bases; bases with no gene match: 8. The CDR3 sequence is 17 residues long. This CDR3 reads CASRLGLAGADTGELFF. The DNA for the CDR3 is TGTGCCAGCCGCCTGGGACTAGCGGGGGCGGACACCGGGGAGCTGTTTTTT.

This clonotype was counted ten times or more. The CDR3 reads CASSGHLNTEAFF. The CDR3 DNA is TGTGCCAGTAGTGGACACCTAAACACTGAAGCTTTCTTT. This rearrangement joins TRBV19 to TRBJ1-1; tentative D call: TRBD1 (5 bases). Germline V lookup: CDR1 LNHDA, CDR2 SQIVND (reference sequence). The CDR3 has 13 residues. Between the trimmed V and J ends, which lost 5 bases and 2 bases, there was a span of 9 bases.

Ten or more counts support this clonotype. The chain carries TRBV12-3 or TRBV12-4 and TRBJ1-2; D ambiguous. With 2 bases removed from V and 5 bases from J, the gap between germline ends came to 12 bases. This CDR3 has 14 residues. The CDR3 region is CASSLSASGYGYTF. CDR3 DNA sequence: TGTGCCAGCAGTTTATCAGCCTCGGGGTATGGCTACACCTTC.

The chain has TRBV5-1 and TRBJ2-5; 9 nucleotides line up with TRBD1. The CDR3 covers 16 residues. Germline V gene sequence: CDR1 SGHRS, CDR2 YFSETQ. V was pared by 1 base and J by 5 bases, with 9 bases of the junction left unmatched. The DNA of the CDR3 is TGCGCCAGCAGCTTGTTGGCACAGGGGGCGTTTGAGACCCAGTACTTC. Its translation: CASSLLAQGAFETQYF.

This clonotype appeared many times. The CDR3 DNA reads TGTGCCAGCAGCTTAAACAGGGGAAAGCAAGAGACCCAGTACTTC. Amino acid sequence: CASSLNRGKQETQYF. The rearrangement links TRBV7-8 to TRBJ2-5; 7 bases line up with TRBD1. Germline V lookup: CDR1 SGHVS, CDR2 FQNEAQ. The CDR3 runs 15 residues. J lost 2 bases, V lost 2 bases, and 5 bases had no gene match. The variable domain in full, with the rest retrieved from reference TRBV7-8 and TRBJ2-5, is GAGVSQSPRYKVAKRGQDVALRCDPISGHVSLFWYQQALGQGPEFLTYFQNEAQLDKSGLPSDRFFAERPEGSVSTLKIQRTQQEDSAVYLCASSLNRGKQETQYFGPGTRLLVL.

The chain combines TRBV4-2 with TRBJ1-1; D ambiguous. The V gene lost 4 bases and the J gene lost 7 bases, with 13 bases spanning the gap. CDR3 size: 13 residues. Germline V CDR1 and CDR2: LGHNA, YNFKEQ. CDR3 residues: CASSPERGGEAFF. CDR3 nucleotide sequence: TGTGCCAGCAGCCCCGAACGCGGTGGTGAAGCTTTCTTT.

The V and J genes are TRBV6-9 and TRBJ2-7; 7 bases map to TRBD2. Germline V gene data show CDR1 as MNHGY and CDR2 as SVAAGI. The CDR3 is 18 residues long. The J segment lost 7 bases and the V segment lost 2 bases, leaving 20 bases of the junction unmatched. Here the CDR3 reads CASSYIPPGGYRTWEQYV. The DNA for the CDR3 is TGTGCCAGCAGTTATATCCCGCCCGGGGGGTATCGTACGTGGGAGCAGTACGTC.

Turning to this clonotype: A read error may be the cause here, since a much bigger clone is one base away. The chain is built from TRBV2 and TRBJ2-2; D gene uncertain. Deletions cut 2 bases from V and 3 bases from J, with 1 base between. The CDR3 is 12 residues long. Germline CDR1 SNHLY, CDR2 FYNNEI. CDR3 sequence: CASSEYTGELFF. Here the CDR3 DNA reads TGTGCCAGCAGTGAATACACCGGGGAGCTGTTTTTT.

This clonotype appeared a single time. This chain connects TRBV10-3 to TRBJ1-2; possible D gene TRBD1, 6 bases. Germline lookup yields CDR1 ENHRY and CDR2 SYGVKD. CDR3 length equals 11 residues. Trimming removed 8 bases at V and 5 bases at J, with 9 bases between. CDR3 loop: CAIETGYGYTF. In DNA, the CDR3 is TGTGCCATCGAAACAGGGTATGGCTACACCTTC.

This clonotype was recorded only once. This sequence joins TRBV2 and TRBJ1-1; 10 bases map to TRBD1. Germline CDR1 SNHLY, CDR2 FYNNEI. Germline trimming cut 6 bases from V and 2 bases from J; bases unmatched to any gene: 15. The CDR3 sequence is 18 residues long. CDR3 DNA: TGTGCCAGCAGGGCTGACAGGGGGCAGTCGTCCGTCAACACTGAAGCTTTCTTT. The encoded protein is CASRADRGQSSVNTEAFF.

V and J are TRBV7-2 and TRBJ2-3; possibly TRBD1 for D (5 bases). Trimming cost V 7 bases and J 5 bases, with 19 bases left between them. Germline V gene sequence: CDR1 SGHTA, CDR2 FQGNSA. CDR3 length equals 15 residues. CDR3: CASNPSRGWGDTQYF. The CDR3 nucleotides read TGTGCCAGCAACCCGAGTAGGGGCTGGGGAGATACGCAGTATTTT.

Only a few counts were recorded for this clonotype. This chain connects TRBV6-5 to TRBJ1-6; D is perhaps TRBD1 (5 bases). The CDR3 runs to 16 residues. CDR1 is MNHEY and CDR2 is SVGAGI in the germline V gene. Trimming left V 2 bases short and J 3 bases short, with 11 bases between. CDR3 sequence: CASSYVGDLYNSPLHF. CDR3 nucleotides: TGTGCCAGCAGTTACGTGGGGGACCTCTATAATTCACCCCTCCACTTT.